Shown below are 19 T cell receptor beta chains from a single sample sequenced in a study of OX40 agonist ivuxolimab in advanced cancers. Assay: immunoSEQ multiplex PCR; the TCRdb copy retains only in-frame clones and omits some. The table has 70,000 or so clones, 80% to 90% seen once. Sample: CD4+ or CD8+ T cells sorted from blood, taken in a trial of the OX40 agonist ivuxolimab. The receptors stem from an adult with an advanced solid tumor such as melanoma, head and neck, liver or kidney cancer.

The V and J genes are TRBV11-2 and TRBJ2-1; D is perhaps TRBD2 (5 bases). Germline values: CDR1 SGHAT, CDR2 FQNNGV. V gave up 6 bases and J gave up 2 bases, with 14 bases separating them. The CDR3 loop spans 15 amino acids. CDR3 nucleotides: TGTGCCAGCAGTCCCCTCGGGGAAACCTACAATGAGCAGTTCTTC. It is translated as CASSPLGETYNEQFF.

The CDR3 loop is CASSDRGTNYGYTF. CDR3 DNA sequence: TGTGCCAGCAGTGACCGGGGCACTAACTATGGCTACACCTTC. The chain has TRBV6-1 and TRBJ1-2; perhaps TRBD1 as D (5 bases). Trimming stripped 3 bases from V and 0 bases from J, with 8 bases between. The V gene's germline CDR1 is MNHNS and CDR2 SASEGT. The length of the CDR3 is 14 residues.

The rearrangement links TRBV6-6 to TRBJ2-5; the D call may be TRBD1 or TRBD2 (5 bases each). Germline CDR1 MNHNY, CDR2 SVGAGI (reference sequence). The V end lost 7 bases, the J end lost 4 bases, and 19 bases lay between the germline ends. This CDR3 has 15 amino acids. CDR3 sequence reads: CASIPFGPGRETQYF. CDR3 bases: TGTGCCAGCATCCCCTTTGGGCCAGGGAGAGAGACCCAGTACTTC.

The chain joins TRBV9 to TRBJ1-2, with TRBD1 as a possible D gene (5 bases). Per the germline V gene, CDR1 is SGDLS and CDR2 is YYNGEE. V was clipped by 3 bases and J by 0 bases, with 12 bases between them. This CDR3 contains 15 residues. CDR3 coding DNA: TGTGCCAGCAGCGCGCAGGGAGGGGCTAACTATGGCTACACCTTC. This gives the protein CASSAQGGANYGYTF.

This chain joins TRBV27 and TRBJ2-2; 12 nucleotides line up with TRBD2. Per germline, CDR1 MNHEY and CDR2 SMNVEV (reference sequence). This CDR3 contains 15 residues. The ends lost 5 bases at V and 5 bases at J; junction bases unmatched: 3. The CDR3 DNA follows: TGTGCCAGCAGTCCGGGACTAGCGGGTACCGGGGAGCTGTTTTTT. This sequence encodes CASSPGLAGTGELFF.

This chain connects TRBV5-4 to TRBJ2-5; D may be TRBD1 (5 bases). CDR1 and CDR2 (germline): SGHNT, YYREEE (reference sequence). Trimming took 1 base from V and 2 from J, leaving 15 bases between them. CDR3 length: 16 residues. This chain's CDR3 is CASSLLRGGDQETQYF. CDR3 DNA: TGTGCCAGCAGCTTGTTAAGGGGTGGGGATCAAGAGACCCAGTACTTC.

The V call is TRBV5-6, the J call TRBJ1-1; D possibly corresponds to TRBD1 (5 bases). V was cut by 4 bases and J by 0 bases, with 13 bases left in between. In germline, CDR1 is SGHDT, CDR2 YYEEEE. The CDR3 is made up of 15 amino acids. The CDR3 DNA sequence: TGTGCCAGCAGCAAATGGGGGTGGGTGAACACTGAAGCTTTCTTT. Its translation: CASSKWGWVNTEAFF.

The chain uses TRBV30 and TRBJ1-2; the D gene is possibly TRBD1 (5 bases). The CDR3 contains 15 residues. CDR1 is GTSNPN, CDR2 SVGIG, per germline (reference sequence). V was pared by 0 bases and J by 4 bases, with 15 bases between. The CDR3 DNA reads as TGTGCCTGGAGTGTCAAGGGACGGAGGGGCTATGGCTACACCTTC. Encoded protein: CAWSVKGRRGYGYTF.

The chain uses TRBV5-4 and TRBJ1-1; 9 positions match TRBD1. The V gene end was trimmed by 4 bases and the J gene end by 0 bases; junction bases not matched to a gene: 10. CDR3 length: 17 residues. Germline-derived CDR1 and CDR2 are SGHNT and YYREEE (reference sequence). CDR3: CASSPDRGGAMNTEAFF. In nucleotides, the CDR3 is TGTGCCAGCAGCCCGGACAGGGGTGGGGCGATGAACACTGAAGCTTTCTTT.

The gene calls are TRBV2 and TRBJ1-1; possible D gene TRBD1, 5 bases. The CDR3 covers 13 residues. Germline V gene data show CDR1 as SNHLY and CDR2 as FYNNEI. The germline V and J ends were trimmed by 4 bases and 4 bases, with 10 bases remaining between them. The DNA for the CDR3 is TGTGCCAGCAGTGTACAGGAAATCACTGAAGCTTTCTTT. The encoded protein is CASSVQEITEAFF.

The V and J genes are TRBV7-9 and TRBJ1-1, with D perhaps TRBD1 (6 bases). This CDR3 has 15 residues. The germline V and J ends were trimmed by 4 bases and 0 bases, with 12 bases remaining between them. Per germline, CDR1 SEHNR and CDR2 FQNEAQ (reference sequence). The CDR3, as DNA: TGTGCCAGCAGCTCGCACGACAGGATGAACACTGAAGCTTTCTTT. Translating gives CASSSHDRMNTEAFF.

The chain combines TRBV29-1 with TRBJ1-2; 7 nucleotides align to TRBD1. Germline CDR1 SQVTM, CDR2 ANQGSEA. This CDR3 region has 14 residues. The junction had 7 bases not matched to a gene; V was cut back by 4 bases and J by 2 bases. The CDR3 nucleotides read TGCAGCGTTGTAAGACAGGGTTGGAACTATGGCTACACCTTC. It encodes CSVVRQGWNYGYTF.

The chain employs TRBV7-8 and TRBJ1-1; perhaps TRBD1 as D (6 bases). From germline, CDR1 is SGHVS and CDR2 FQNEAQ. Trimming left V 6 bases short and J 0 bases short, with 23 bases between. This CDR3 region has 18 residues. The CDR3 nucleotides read TGTGCCAGCAGTACCCCGAGGGGGGCACCCGTAATGAACACTGAAGCTTTCTTT. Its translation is CASSTPRGAPVMNTEAFF.

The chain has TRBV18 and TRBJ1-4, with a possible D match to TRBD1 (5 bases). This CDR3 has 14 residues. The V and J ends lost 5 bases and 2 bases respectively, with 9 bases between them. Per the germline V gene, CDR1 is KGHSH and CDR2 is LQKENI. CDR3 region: CASSSTVTNEKLFF. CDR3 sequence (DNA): TGTGCCAGCTCATCGACAGTGACTAATGAAAAACTGTTTTTT.

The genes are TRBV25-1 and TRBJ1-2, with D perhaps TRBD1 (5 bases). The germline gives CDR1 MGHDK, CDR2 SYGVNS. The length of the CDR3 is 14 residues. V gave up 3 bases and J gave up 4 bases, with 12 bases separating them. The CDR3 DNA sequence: TGTGCCAGCAGTGATGGGGCGGCCCGCTATGGCTACACCTTC. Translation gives CASSDGAARYGYTF.

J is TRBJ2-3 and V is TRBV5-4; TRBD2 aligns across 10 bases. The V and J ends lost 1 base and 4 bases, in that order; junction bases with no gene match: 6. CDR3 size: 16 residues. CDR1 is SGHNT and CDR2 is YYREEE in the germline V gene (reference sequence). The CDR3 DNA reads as TGTGCCAGCAGCTTGTGGCTAGCGGGAGATTCAGATACGCAGTATTTT. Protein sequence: CASSLWLAGDSDTQYF. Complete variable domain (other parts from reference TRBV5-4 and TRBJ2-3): ETGVTQSPTHLIKTRGQQVTLRCSSQSGHNTVSWYQQALGQGPQFIFQYYREEENGRGNFPPRFSGLQFPNYSSELNVNALELDDSALYLCASSLWLAGDSDTQYFGPGTRLTVL.

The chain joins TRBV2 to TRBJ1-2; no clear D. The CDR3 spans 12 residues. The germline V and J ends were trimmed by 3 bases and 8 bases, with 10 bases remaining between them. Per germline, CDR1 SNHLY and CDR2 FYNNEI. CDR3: CASSESWEGYTF. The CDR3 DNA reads TGTGCCAGCAGTGAGAGCTGGGAAGGCTACACCTTC.

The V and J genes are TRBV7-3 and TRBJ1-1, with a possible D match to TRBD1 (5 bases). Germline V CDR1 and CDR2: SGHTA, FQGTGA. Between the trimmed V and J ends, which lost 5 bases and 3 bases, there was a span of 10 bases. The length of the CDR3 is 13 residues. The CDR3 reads CASSPQGYTEAFF. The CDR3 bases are TGTGCCAGCAGCCCCCAGGGCTACACTGAAGCTTTCTTT.

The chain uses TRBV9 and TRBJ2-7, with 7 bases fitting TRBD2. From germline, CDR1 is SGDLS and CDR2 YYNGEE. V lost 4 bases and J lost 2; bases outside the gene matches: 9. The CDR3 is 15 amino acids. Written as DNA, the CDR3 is TGTGCCAGCAGCCCCCTGGTGGGGGGGACCTACGAGCAGTACTTC. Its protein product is CASSPLVGGTYEQYF.